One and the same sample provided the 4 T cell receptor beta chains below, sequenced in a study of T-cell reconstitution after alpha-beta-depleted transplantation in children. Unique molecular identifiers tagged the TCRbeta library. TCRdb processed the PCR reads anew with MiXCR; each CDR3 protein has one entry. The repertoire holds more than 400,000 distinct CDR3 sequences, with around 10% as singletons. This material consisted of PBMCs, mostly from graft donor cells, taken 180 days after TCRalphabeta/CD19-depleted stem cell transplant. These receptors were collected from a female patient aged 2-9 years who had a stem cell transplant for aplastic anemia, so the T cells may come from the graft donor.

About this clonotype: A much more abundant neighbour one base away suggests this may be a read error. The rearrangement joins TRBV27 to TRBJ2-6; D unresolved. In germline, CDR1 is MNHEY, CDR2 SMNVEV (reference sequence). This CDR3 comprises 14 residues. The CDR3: CAGSLAAGANVLTF. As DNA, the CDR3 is TGTGCCGGCAGTTTAGCAGCTGGGGCCAACGTCCTGACTTTC.

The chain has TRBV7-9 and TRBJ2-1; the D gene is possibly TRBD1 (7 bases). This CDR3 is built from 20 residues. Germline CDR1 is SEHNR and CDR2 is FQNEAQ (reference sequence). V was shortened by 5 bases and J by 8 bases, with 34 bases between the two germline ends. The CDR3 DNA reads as TGTGCCAGCAGCCAAACAGGGTGGCAGGGGGGATTCGCCCCTTTCGATGAGCAGTTCTTC. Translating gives CASSQTGWQGGFAPFDEQFF. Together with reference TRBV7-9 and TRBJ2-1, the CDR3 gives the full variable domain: DTGVSQNPRHKITKRGQNVTFRCDPISEHNRLYWYRQTLGQGPEFLTYFQNEAQLEKSRLLSDRFSAERPKGSFSTLEIQRTEQGDSAMYLCASSQTGWQGGFAPFDEQFFGPGTRLTVL.

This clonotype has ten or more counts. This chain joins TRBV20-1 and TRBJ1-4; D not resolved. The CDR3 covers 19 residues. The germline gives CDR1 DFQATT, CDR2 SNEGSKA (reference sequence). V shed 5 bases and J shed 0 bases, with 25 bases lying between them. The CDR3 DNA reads TGCAGTGCTTTGGGCGGGAGACGACTTAAATTTGCAACTAATGAAAAACTGTTTTTT. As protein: CSALGGRRLKFATNEKLFF.

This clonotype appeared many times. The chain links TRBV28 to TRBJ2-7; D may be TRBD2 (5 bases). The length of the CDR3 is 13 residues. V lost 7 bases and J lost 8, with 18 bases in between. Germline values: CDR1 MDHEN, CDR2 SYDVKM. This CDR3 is CASTDFGGVKQYF. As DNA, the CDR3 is TGTGCCAGCACGGACTTTGGTGGGGTGAAGCAGTACTTC.